Listed below are T cell receptor beta chains from one sample, sequenced in a study of T-cell reconstitution after alpha-beta-depleted transplantation in children. TCRdb fed the PCR reads into MiXCR, producing one record per CDR3 protein. The data contain just over 950,000 distinct CDR3 sequences, around 30% of them singletons. The sample in question was PBMCs, mostly from graft donor cells, obtained 360 days after TCRalphabeta/CD19-depleted stem cell transplant. The origin of the receptors is a boy in the first two years of life who had a stem cell transplant for SCID, so the T cells may come from the graft donor. CDR3s leave out the opening cysteine and the closing phenylalanine or tryptophan. A D gene is named only where the DNA matches it firmly. Size is omitted from some rows. Given values are once, few, many or a class for expanded clones.

V gene: TRBV29-1
clone size: .
J gene: TRBJ2-3
D gene: .
CDR3 protein: SVDDGATDTQY

V gene: TRBV5-6
clone size: few
J gene: TRBJ1-5
D gene: .
CDR3 protein: ASSSDLIYQPQH

V gene: TRBV5-1
clone size: few
J gene: TRBJ2-3
D gene: TRBD2
CDR3 protein: ASSIEGLAGSTDTQY

V gene: TRBV18
clone size: .
J gene: TRBJ1-1
D gene: TRBD1
CDR3 protein: VSSPQGQGALGTEAF

V gene: TRBV20-1
clone size: few
J gene: TRBJ2-3
D gene: .
CDR3 protein: SATAVARGTQY

V gene: TRBV12-3/TRBV12-4
clone size: .
J gene: TRBJ2-5
D gene: TRBD2
CDR3 protein: ASSLGIAGGPDPKTQY

V gene: TRBV10-3
clone size: .
J gene: TRBJ2-3
D gene: TRBD1
CDR3 protein: AISAYDRGKTDTQY

V gene: TRBV11-1
clone size: .
J gene: TRBJ2-6
D gene: TRBD2
CDR3 protein: ASSPPLAGGLSGANVLT

V gene: TRBV9
clone size: few
J gene: TRBJ2-2
D gene: .
CDR3 protein: ASSVGTGLVGELF

V gene: TRBV4-1
clone size: few
J gene: TRBJ2-3
D gene: .
CDR3 protein: ASSQVRLFTDTQY

V gene: TRBV6-2/TRBV6-3
clone size: few
J gene: TRBJ2-7
D gene: TRBD1
CDR3 protein: ASSLGGRKSYEQY

V gene: TRBV5-1
clone size: .
J gene: TRBJ2-2
D gene: TRBD2
CDR3 protein: ASSLANREAGELF

V gene: TRBV20-1
clone size: few
J gene: TRBJ1-1
D gene: .
CDR3 protein: SGIGGVTNTEAF

V gene: TRBV29-1
clone size: few
J gene: TRBJ2-7
D gene: .
CDR3 protein: SGQVGYEQY

V gene: TRBV20-1
clone size: .
J gene: TRBJ2-5
D gene: TRBD1
CDR3 protein: SAGIAGGFQETQY

V gene: TRBV7-2
clone size: .
J gene: TRBJ1-5
D gene: .
CDR3 protein: ASSLRESNQPQH

V gene: TRBV6-2/TRBV6-3
clone size: .
J gene: TRBJ2-7
D gene: TRBD1
CDR3 protein: ASSSPGDRVGREQY

V gene: TRBV3-1
clone size: .
J gene: TRBJ1-2
D gene: .
CDR3 protein: ASSQEGGRAGGYT

V gene: TRBV28
clone size: .
J gene: .
D gene: .
CDR3 protein: ASSFPGQISYEQY

V gene: TRBV10-3
clone size: .
J gene: TRBJ1-1
D gene: .
CDR3 protein: AISDYWGRNTEAF

V gene: TRBV5-1
clone size: .
J gene: TRBJ2-5
D gene: .
CDR3 protein: ASSLAPDITPETQY

V gene: TRBV11-2
clone size: .
J gene: TRBJ2-2
D gene: TRBD2
CDR3 protein: ASSYLRGGKTGEVF

V gene: TRBV12-3/TRBV12-4
clone size: .
J gene: TRBJ2-1
D gene: TRBD1
CDR3 protein: ASSRTGAFYNEQF

V gene: TRBV7-6
clone size: .
J gene: TRBJ2-5
D gene: .
CDR3 protein: ASSYTHETQY

V gene: TRBV4-1
clone size: .
J gene: TRBJ2-5
D gene: TRBD2
CDR3 protein: ASSHPREEETQY

V gene: TRBV5-6
clone size: .
J gene: TRBJ2-5
D gene: TRBD2
CDR3 protein: ASSWSGGAEETQY

V gene: TRBV7-6
clone size: .
J gene: TRBJ2-1
D gene: TRBD2
CDR3 protein: ASSILTPSGGILNEQF

V gene: TRBV15
clone size: .
J gene: TRBJ2-5
D gene: TRBD1
CDR3 protein: ATSRVETGAETQY

V gene: TRBV28
clone size: .
J gene: TRBJ2-3
D gene: TRBD2
CDR3 protein: ASSLSPSGGSSTDTQY

V gene: TRBV10-3
clone size: few
J gene: TRBJ1-1
D gene: .
CDR3 protein: AISRLGGANTEAF

V gene: TRBV28
clone size: .
J gene: TRBJ2-1
D gene: TRBD2
CDR3 protein: ASSRLAGGTYNEQF

V gene: TRBV20-1
clone size: many
J gene: TRBJ2-5
D gene: .
CDR3 protein: SARLSGETQY

V gene: TRBV20-1
clone size: few
J gene: TRBJ2-2
D gene: .
CDR3 protein: SARKTANTGELF

V gene: TRBV2
clone size: .
J gene: TRBJ2-7
D gene: .
CDR3 protein: ASSDPSKGGYEQY

V gene: TRBV6-5
clone size: few
J gene: TRBJ2-3
D gene: .
CDR3 protein: ASSTDRETTDTQY